This entry concerns a single TCR beta chain. In the study's own analysis: Reference gene primer amplification in the assay estimated nucleated cell counts. Sequencing was performed with immunoSEQ multiplex PCR; in TCRdb, only in-frame clones are kept and a portion is missing. That table furnishes V, J and clone size, whereas the DNA furnished D and trimming. Found here are almost 250,000 clones, roughly 83% of them singletons; the top ten hold approximately 6%. The V end was cut by 5 bases, the J end by 13 bases, with 18 bases between. The CDR3 length is 13 residues. It was during active infection that Seattle patients were enrolled and then longitudinally followed. This entry belongs to a study of blood T cell repertoires in COVID-19. Study at large: Acute-phase and convalescent COVID-19 samples originated in the United States, Italy and Spain. The cDNA or gDNA used as material had been derived from T cells, B-cell-depleted T cells, or PBMCs.

This sequence was found in a woman aged 80 or over with COVID-19, enrolled during active disease. The sequencing sample was made of peripheral blood. This chain joins TRBV6-7 and TRBJ2-1, with TRBD1 as a possible D gene (6 bases). TRBV6-7 is assigned to the ORF class and has an uncertain function. The CDR3 DNA is TGTGCCAGCAGTACCCGGACAGTGTTTGGTCAGTTCTTC. It translates to CASSTRTVFGQFF.